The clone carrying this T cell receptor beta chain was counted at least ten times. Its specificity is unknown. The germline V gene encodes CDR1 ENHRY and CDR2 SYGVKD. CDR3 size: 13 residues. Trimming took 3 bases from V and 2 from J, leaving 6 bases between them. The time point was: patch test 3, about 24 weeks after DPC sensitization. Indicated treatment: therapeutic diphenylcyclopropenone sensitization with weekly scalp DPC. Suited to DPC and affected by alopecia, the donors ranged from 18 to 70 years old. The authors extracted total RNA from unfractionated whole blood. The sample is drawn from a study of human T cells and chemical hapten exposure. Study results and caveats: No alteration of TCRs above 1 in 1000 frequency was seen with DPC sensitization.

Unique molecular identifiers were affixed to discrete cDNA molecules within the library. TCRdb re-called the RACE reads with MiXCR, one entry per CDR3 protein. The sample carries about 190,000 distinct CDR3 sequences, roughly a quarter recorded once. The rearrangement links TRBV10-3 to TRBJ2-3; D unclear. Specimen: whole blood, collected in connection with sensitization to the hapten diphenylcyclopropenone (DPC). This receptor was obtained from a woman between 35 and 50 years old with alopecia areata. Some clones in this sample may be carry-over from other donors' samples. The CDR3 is CAISDGYTDTQYF. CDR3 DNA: TGTGCCATCAGTGATGGTTACACAGATACGCAGTATTTT.